Listed below are T cell receptor beta chains from one sample, sequenced in a study of T cell responses to AZD1222 COVID-19 vaccine. Here immunoSEQ multiplex PCR was the method, and the copy in TCRdb shows in-frame clones only, minus some. In the table there are about 130,000 clones, more than 70% of which are singletons. Here the sequenced sample was peripheral blood, taken on day 0 of AZD1222 vaccination. Source of these receptors: an adult in good health. CDR3s include the opening cysteine and the closing phenylalanine or tryptophan. Fields, in order: CDR3 protein, V gene, D gene, J gene. A D gene is named only where the DNA matches it firmly.

cdr3_aa: CASSLGQNEKLFF
v_call: TRBV7-8
d_call: NA
j_call: TRBJ1-4

cdr3_aa: CASSLDGFNQPQHF
v_call: TRBV5-4
d_call: NA
j_call: TRBJ1-5

cdr3_aa: CASSADRVGYGYTF
v_call: TRBV9
d_call: TRBD1
j_call: TRBJ1-2

cdr3_aa: CASSSGTMGEQYF
v_call: TRBV7-3
d_call: NA
j_call: TRBJ2-7

cdr3_aa: CASSEIRGGETQYF
v_call: TRBV6-1
d_call: NA
j_call: TRBJ2-5

cdr3_aa: CAISAQDGPNYGYTF
v_call: TRBV10-3
d_call: NA
j_call: TRBJ1-2

cdr3_aa: CATSRDPGIGSPLHF
v_call: TRBV15
d_call: NA
j_call: TRBJ1-6

cdr3_aa: CASSFTGGRTGELFF
v_call: TRBV7-3
d_call: TRBD2
j_call: TRBJ2-2

cdr3_aa: CAWGDRNTEAFF
v_call: TRBV30
d_call: TRBD1
j_call: TRBJ1-1

cdr3_aa: CASSARDRGANTGELFF
v_call: TRBV21-1
d_call: NA
j_call: TRBJ2-2

cdr3_aa: CASSLPPAYEQYF
v_call: TRBV7-9
d_call: NA
j_call: TRBJ2-7

cdr3_aa: CASGLAITGELFF
v_call: TRBV12-5
d_call: NA
j_call: TRBJ2-2

cdr3_aa: CASSEEGVGYTF
v_call: TRBV2
d_call: NA
j_call: TRBJ1-2

cdr3_aa: CASSTRTGYGNTIYF
v_call: TRBV7-9
d_call: TRBD1
j_call: TRBJ1-3

cdr3_aa: CASTDRPLSPLHF
v_call: TRBV5-1
d_call: NA
j_call: TRBJ1-6

cdr3_aa: CAWSPLYGYTF
v_call: TRBV30
d_call: NA
j_call: TRBJ1-2

cdr3_aa: CASSFLGQTRETQYF
v_call: TRBV28
d_call: TRBD1
j_call: TRBJ2-5

cdr3_aa: CVSSWAGTANTEAFF
v_call: TRBV5-6
d_call: NA
j_call: TRBJ1-1

cdr3_aa: CASSFDGPLSEQYF
v_call: TRBV27
d_call: NA
j_call: TRBJ2-7

cdr3_aa: CASSYEKGQGNTGELFF
v_call: TRBV6-2/TRBV6-3
d_call: TRBD1
j_call: TRBJ2-2

cdr3_aa: CASSVLAGALQETQYF
v_call: TRBV7-2
d_call: TRBD2
j_call: TRBJ2-5

cdr3_aa: CASSQGYRYDSPLHF
v_call: TRBV3-1/TRBV3-2
d_call: NA
j_call: TRBJ1-6

cdr3_aa: CAGSSGRSYEQYF
v_call: TRBV28
d_call: TRBD2
j_call: TRBJ2-7

cdr3_aa: CASSETGSSLYEQYF
v_call: TRBV6-1
d_call: NA
j_call: TRBJ2-7

cdr3_aa: CASSYNRAYGYTF
v_call: TRBV6-2/TRBV6-3
d_call: NA
j_call: TRBJ1-2

cdr3_aa: CASLQGETNTEAFF
v_call: TRBV28
d_call: TRBD1
j_call: TRBJ1-1

cdr3_aa: CASSFGTATNQPQHF
v_call: TRBV7-2
d_call: TRBD1
j_call: TRBJ1-5

cdr3_aa: CSVDIGGREQYF
v_call: TRBV29-1
d_call: NA
j_call: TRBJ2-7

cdr3_aa: CSVGSGINQPQHF
v_call: TRBV29-1
d_call: NA
j_call: TRBJ1-5

cdr3_aa: CASSQFRDGPEAFF
v_call: TRBV3-1/TRBV3-2
d_call: NA
j_call: TRBJ1-1

cdr3_aa: CASSIRGPFHNEQFF
v_call: TRBV19
d_call: NA
j_call: TRBJ2-1

cdr3_aa: CATSSGQYNEQFF
v_call: TRBV24-1
d_call: NA
j_call: TRBJ2-1

cdr3_aa: CASSPLDGDTSSGANVLTF
v_call: TRBV5-1
d_call: NA
j_call: TRBJ2-6

cdr3_aa: CASSPPGRNEKLFF
v_call: TRBV28
d_call: NA
j_call: TRBJ1-4

cdr3_aa: CASSNSGLFGYTF
v_call: TRBV6-5
d_call: NA
j_call: TRBJ1-2

cdr3_aa: CASSQLAGDTEAFF
v_call: TRBV3-1/TRBV3-2
d_call: NA
j_call: TRBJ1-1

cdr3_aa: CASSRTSSYNEQFF
v_call: TRBV27
d_call: TRBD2
j_call: TRBJ2-1

cdr3_aa: CASSQEREGQPQHF
v_call: TRBV5-4
d_call: NA
j_call: TRBJ1-5

cdr3_aa: CASSSQSAGGFETQYF
v_call: TRBV11-3
d_call: TRBD1
j_call: TRBJ2-5

cdr3_aa: CASSRDRGVSEAFF
v_call: TRBV7-2
d_call: TRBD1
j_call: TRBJ1-1

cdr3_aa: CASSLRGQSYNEQFF
v_call: TRBV5-8
d_call: NA
j_call: TRBJ2-1

cdr3_aa: CASSFNWAGGNEQFF
v_call: TRBV27
d_call: TRBD2
j_call: TRBJ2-1

cdr3_aa: CAISGTEDSNEQYF
v_call: TRBV10-3
d_call: NA
j_call: TRBJ2-7

cdr3_aa: CASSSPGLTGYTQYF
v_call: TRBV5-6
d_call: NA
j_call: TRBJ2-3

cdr3_aa: CASSLDRTGGGEQYF
v_call: TRBV11-2
d_call: TRBD1
j_call: TRBJ2-7

cdr3_aa: CASSEPGQPQHF
v_call: TRBV10-2
d_call: NA
j_call: TRBJ1-5

cdr3_aa: CASSLGGQGNQPQHF
v_call: TRBV7-8
d_call: NA
j_call: TRBJ1-5

cdr3_aa: CASSSGPTGVGYEQYF
v_call: TRBV27
d_call: TRBD1
j_call: TRBJ2-7

cdr3_aa: CASNLPGPANYGYTF
v_call: TRBV19
d_call: NA
j_call: TRBJ1-2

cdr3_aa: CASSQGLAGAYTGELFF
v_call: TRBV14
d_call: TRBD2
j_call: TRBJ2-2

cdr3_aa: CASSGTRQGGYEQYF
v_call: TRBV5-1
d_call: TRBD1
j_call: TRBJ2-7